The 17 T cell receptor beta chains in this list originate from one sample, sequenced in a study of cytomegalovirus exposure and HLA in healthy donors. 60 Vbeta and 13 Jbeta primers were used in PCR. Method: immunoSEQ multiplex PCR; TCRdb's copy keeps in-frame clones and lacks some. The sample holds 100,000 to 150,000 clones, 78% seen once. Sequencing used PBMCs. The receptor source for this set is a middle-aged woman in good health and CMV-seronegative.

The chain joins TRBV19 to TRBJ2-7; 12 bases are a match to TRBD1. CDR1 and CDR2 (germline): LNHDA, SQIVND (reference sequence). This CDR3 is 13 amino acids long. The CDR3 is CATGTGGLEEQYF. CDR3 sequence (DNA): TGTGCTACCGGGACAGGGGGCTTGGAAGAGCAGTACTTC.

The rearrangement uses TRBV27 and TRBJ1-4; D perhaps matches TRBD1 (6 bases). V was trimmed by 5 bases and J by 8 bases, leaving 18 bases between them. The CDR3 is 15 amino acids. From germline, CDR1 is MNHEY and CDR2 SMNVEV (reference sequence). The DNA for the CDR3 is TGTGCCAGCAGTACAAGACAGGACGGTGGGGAAAAACTGTTTTTT. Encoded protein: CASSTRQDGGEKLFF.

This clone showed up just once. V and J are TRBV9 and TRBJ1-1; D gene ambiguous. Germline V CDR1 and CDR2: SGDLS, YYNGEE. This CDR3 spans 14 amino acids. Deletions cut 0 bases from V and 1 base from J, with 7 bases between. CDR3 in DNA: TGTGCCAGCAGCGTAGGGGAGCAGAACACTGAAGCTTTCTTT. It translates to CASSVGEQNTEAFF. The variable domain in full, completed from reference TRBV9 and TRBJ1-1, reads DSGVTQTPKHLITATGQRVTLRCSPRSGDLSVYWYQQSLDQGLQFLIQYYNGEERAKGNILERFSAQQFPDLHSELNLSSLELGDSALYFCASSVGEQNTEAFFGQGTRLTVV.

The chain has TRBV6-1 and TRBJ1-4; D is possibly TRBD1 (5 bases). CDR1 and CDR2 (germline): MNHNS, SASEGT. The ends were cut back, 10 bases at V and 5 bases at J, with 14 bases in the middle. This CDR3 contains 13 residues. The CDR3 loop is CANKRGGNEKLFF. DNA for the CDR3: TGTGCCAACAAAAGGGGTGGGAATGAAAAACTGTTTTTT.

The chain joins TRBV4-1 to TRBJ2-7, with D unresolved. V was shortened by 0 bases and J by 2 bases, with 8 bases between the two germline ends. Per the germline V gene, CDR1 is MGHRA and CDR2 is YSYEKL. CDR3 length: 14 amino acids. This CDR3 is CASSQEMSPYEQYF. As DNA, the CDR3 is TGCGCCAGCAGCCAAGAGATGAGTCCCTACGAGCAGTACTTC.

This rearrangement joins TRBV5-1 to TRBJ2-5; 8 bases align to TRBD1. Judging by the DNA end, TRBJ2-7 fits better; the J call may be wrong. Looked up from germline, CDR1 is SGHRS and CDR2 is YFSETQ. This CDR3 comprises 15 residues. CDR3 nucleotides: TGCGCCAGCAGCCTAGGACAGGGTGGCTCCTACGAGCAGTACTTC. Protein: CASSLGQGGSYEQYF.

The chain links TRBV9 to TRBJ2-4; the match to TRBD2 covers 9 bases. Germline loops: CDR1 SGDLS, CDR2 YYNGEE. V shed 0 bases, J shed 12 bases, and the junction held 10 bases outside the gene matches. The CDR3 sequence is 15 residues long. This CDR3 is CASSVAAGGVDSQYF. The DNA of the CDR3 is TGTGCCAGCAGCGTAGCGGCGGGAGGGGTAGACAGTCAGTACTTC.

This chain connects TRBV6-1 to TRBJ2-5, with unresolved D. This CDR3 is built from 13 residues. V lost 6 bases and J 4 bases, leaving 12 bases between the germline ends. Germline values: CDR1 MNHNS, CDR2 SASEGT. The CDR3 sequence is CASSPSTSETQYF. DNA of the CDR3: TGTGCCAGCAGCCCATCTACTTCAGAGACCCAGTACTTC.

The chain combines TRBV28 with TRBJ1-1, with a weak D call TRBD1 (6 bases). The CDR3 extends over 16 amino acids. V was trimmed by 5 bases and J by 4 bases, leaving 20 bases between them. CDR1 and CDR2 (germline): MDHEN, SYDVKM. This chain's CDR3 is CASSTRYVGAGTEAFF. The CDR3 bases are TGTGCCAGCAGTACACGCTACGTGGGGGCTGGCACTGAAGCTTTCTTT.

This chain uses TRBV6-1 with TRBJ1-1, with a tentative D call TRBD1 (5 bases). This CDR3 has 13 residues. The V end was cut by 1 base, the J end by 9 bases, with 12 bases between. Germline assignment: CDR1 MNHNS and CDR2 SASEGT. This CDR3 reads CASSEVPRVKAFF. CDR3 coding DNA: TGTGCCAGCAGTGAAGTCCCCAGGGTTAAAGCTTTCTTT.

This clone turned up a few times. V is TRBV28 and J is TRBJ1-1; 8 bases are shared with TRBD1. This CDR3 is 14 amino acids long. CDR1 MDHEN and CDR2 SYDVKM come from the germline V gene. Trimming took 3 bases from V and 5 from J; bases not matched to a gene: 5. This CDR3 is CASSFQGAVTEAFF. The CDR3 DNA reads TGTGCCAGCAGTTTCCAGGGGGCGGTGACTGAAGCTTTCTTT.

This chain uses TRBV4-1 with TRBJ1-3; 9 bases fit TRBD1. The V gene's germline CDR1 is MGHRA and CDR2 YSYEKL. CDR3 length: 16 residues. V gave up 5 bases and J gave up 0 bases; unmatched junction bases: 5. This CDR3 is CASSAGQGPSGNTIYF. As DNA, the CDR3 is TGCGCCAGCAGCGCCGGACAGGGGCCCTCTGGAAACACCATATATTTT.

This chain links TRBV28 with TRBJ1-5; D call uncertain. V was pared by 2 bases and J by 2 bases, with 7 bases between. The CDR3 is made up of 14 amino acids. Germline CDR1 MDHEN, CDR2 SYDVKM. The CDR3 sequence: CASSLRDGNQPQHF. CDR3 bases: TGTGCCAGCAGTTTACGGGATGGCAATCAGCCCCAGCATTTT.

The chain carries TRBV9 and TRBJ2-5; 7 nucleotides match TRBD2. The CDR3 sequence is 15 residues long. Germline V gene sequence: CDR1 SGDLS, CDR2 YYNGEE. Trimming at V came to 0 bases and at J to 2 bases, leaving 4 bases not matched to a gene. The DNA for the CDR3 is TGTGCCAGCAGCGTAGGGGGGGGGAGGCAAGAGACCCAGTACTTC. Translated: CASSVGGGRQETQYF.

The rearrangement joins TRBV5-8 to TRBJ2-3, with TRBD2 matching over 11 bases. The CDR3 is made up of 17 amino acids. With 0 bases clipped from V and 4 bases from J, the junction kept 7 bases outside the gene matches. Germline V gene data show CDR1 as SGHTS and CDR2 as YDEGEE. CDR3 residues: CASSLGATSGNADTQYF. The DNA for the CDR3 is TGTGCCAGCAGCTTGGGGGCGACTAGCGGGAATGCAGATACGCAGTATTTT. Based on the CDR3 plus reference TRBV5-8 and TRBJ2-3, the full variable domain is EAGVTQSPTHLIKTRGQQATLRCSPISGHTSVYWYQQALGLGLQFLLWYDEGEERNRGNFPPRFSGRQFPNYSSELNVNALELEDSALYLCASSLGATSGNADTQYFGPGTRLTVL.

The CDR3 bases are TGTGCCAGCAGTGAGATGGGACAGGGGACAGATACGCAGTATTTT. It specifies CASSEMGQGTDTQYF. The chain couples TRBV6-4 to TRBJ2-3; 10 bases map to TRBD1. The CDR3 sequence is 15 residues long. After removal of 3 bases from V and 3 bases from J, the junction contained 3 bases not matched to a gene. Per the germline V gene, CDR1 is MRHNA and CDR2 is SNTAGT.

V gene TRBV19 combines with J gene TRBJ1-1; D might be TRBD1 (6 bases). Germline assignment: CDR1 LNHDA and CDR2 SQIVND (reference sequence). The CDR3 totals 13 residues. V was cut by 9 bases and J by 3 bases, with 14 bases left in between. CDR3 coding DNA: TGTGCCAGCCGATCTGAGGGGGACACTGAAGCTTTCTTT. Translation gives CASRSEGDTEAFF.